This TCR beta chain was observed in a study of blood T cell repertoires in COVID-19. On the study more broadly: COVID-19 samples from acute and convalescent phases originated in the United States, Italy and Spain.

Assay: immunoSEQ multiplex PCR; the TCRdb copy retains only in-frame clones and omits some. Seen here are nearly 95,000 clones, about 90% observed once, and the top ten hold approximately 7%. This CDR3 comprises 10 residues. The sequence was obtained from a human donor with acute or convalescent COVID-19. The donor label of this sample is uncertain. The chain has TRBV21-1 and TRBJ1-1; the D call in the table, TRBD1, was not verified against the DNA. TRBV21-1 is a known pseudogene. Material: peripheral blood. The CDR3 nucleotides read TGTGCCAGCAGCAGACAGGGGGCTTTCTTT. Translating gives CASSRQGAFF.